This TCR beta chain emerged from a study of technical replicates of blood from a handful of donors. TCRdb's copy holds only in-frame clones and misses some; the assay was immunoSEQ multiplex PCR. The data hold around 89,000 clones, with just under 95% observed a single time. Germline V gene data show CDR1 as SGHAT and CDR2 as FQNNGV. The CDR3 covers 16 residues. V was pared by 5 bases and J by 6 bases, with 9 bases of the junction left unmatched. Sequencing input: T cells isolated from PBMCs. The source of this sequence is a human donor in good health. The gene calls are TRBV11-2 and TRBJ2-1, with 11 bases fitting TRBD1. CDR3 sequence: CASSRSYGTGGNEQFF. For the CDR3, the DNA is TGTGCCAGCAGCCGCTCCTACGGGACAGGGGGCAATGAGCAGTTCTTC. Variable domain in full (rest from reference TRBV11-2 and TRBJ2-1): EAGVAQSPRYKIIEKRQSVAFWCNPISGHATLYWYQQILGQGPKLLIQFQNNGVVDDSQLPKDRFSAERLKGVDSTLKIQPAKLEDSAVYLCASSRSYGTGGNEQFFGPGTRLTVL.